The clone carrying this T cell receptor (beta chain) was counted a single time. V was cut by 3 bases and J by 1 base, with 6 bases left in between. This CDR3 region has 13 residues. This record comes from a study of blood T cell repertoires in COVID-19. Overall study context: The origin of the acute and convalescent COVID-19 samples was the United States, Italy and Spain. In each case, the material was cDNA or gDNA derived from T cells, B-cell-depleted T cells, or PBMCs.

Data came from immunoSEQ multiplex PCR; TCRdb stores just in-frame clones and leaves some out. The table has 95,000 to 110,000 clones, approximately 80% seen once. The V call is TRBV12-3 or TRBV12-4, the J call TRBJ1-1; D remains ambiguous. The source is a man between 65 and 85 years old with acute or convalescent COVID-19. The sequencing sample was made of peripheral blood. The CDR3 spells CASSFSRNTEAFF. CDR3 DNA: TGTGCCAGCAGTTTTTCTCGGAACACTGAAGCTTTCTTT.